A selection of T cell receptor beta chains follows, all from one sample in a study of blood T cell repertoires in COVID-19. The assay was immunoSEQ multiplex PCR, and TCRdb's table has in-frame clones only and misses some. Of about 80,000 clones in the sample, more than 70% were seen once. Material: peripheral blood. The receptors were sampled from a woman older than 75 with acute or convalescent COVID-19. Each CDR3 is given with its conserved first and last residue. D genes are given only for firm matches. For some rows the clone size is stated as once, few or many, or as a class when expanded; others skip it.

V gene	J gene	clone size	D gene	CDR3 protein	CDR3 DNA
TRBV27	TRBJ1-2	-	TRBD1	CASRPQGVGYGYTF	TGTGCCAGCAGGCCCCAGGGGGTAGGGTATGGCTACACCTTC
TRBV12-3/TRBV12-4	TRBJ1-1	once	-	CASQRQAEAFF	TGTGCCAGCCAAAGACAGGCGGAAGCTTTCTTT
TRBV5-5	TRBJ2-7	few	TRBD1	CASQGTVFSYEQYF	TGTGCCAGCCAGGGGACAGTGTTTTCCTACGAGCAGTACTTC
TRBV5-1	TRBJ2-7	-	TRBD1	CASSLEGGQLTYEQYF	TGCGCCAGCAGCTTAGAAGGGGGACAGCTAACCTACGAGCAGTACTTC
TRBV6-6	TRBJ2-3	-	TRBD1	CASSPGQGITDTQYF	TGTGCCAGCAGTCCGGGACAGGGGATCACAGATACGCAGTATTTT
TRBV5-6	TRBJ1-1	few	-	CASSQDMDYEAFF	TGTGCCAGCAGCCAGGACATGGACTATGAAGCTTTCTTT
TRBV3-1/TRBV3-2	TRBJ2-7	-	TRBD1	CASSQIEQGAYEQYF	TGTGCCAGCAGCCAAATTGAACAGGGGGCCTACGAGCAGTACTTC
TRBV10-3	TRBJ1-1	-	TRBD1	CAITRGDEAFF	TGTGCCATCACCAGGGGGGATGAAGCTTTCTTT
TRBV19	TRBJ2-6	-	-	CASSAPPQAGGANVLTF	TGTGCCAGTAGTGCCCCCCCCCAGGCGGGCGGGGCCAACGTCCTGACTTTC
TRBV6-5	TRBJ1-6	-	-	CASSVRGDNSPLHF	TGTGCCAGCAGCGTAAGGGGCGATAATTCACCCCTCCACTTT
TRBV6-5	TRBJ2-2	-	-	CASSLGQAYTGELFF	TGTGCCAGCAGTTTGGGGCAGGCTTACACCGGGGAGCTGTTTTTT
TRBV7-8	TRBJ1-6	-	-	CAVHPVAYNSPLHF	TGTGCCGTCCATCCGGTAGCCTATAATTCACCCCTCCACTTT
TRBV27	TRBJ2-7	-	TRBD2	CASMRLALHQQYF	TGTGCCAGCATGAGACTAGCCTTACACCAGCAGTACTTC
TRBV3-1/TRBV3-2	TRBJ2-5	-	TRBD2	CASSQDGLAGGQETQYF	TGTGCCAGCAGCCAGGACGGACTAGCGGGAGGTCAGGAGACCCAGTACTTC
TRBV29-1	TRBJ1-1	-	TRBD1	CSARDRVGAEAFF	TGCAGCGCCCGGGACAGGGTTGGCGCTGAAGCTTTCTTT
TRBV19	TRBJ2-4	-	TRBD1	CASSEAPGQGTGAKNIQYF	TGTGCCAGTAGTGAGGCCCCGGGACAGGGGACGGGGGCCAAAAACATTCAGTACTTC
TRBV18	TRBJ2-3	-	TRBD2	CASSAGLAVIDTQYF	TGTGCCAGCTCAGCGGGACTAGCGGTAATAGATACGCAGTATTTT
TRBV19	TRBJ1-1	-	-	CASSISQGNTEAFF	TGTGCCAGTAGTATCTCACAGGGAAACACTGAAGCTTTCTTT
TRBV19	TRBJ2-3	few	-	CASSKQGVTDTQYF	TGTGCCAGTAGTAAACAGGGTGTTACAGATACGCAGTATTTT
TRBV18	TRBJ2-7	few	TRBD2	CASSPSNLAGGNEQYF	TGTGCCAGCTCACCCTCTAATTTAGCGGGAGGAAACGAGCAGTACTTC
TRBV15	TRBJ1-1	-	-	CATSRVFGAGMNTEAFF	TGTGCAACCAGCAGAGTTTTTGGAGCAGGGATGAACACTGAAGCTTTCTTT
TRBV5-1	TRBJ1-1	-	-	CASSPGLVNTEAFF	TGCGCCAGCAGCCCAGGGCTCGTGAACACTGAAGCTTTCTTT
TRBV21-1	TRBJ2-7	once	-	CASSKAGTGTEQYF	TGTGCCAGCAGCAAAGCCGGGACAGGGACCGAGCAGTACTTC
TRBV27	TRBJ2-7	-	-	CASSLSGRVSYEQYF	TGTGCCAGCAGTTTGAGTGGCAGGGTCTCCTACGAGCAGTACTTC
TRBV7-8	TRBJ1-2	-	TRBD1	CASSQRQGSTF	TGTGCCAGCAGCCAGAGACAGGGATCCACCTTC
TRBV19	TRBJ1-2	-	TRBD1	CASRGTGGALSYTF	TGTGCCAGTAGGGGGACAGGGGGCGCTTTGAGCTACACCTTC
TRBV15	TRBJ2-7	-	TRBD1	CATSREGQGAPQYF	TGTGCCACCAGCAGAGAAGGACAGGGGGCACCCCAGTACTTC
TRBV14	TRBJ1-4	-	-	CASSRTVNEKLFF	TGTGCCAGCAGCCGCACAGTTAATGAAAAACTGTTTTTT
TRBV10-3	TRBJ1-4	-	TRBD1	CAIQGQDEKLFF	TGTGCCATTCAAGGACAGGATGAAAAACTGTTTTTT
TRBV24-1	TRBJ1-1	-	-	CATSDWPELNTEAFF	TGTGCCACCAGTGATTGGCCGGAGCTGAACACTGAAGCTTTCTTT
TRBV11-3	TRBJ2-1	-	TRBD2	CASSLSGGGLGNEQFF	TGTGCCAGCAGCTTAAGCGGGGGAGGACTAGGGAATGAGCAGTTCTTC
TRBV19	TRBJ1-1	-	TRBD1	CASRNRPGTGVNTEAFF	TGTGCCAGTAGAAACCGCCCCGGGACAGGGGTGAACACTGAAGCTTTCTTT
TRBV25-1	TRBJ2-3	-	-	CASSDSGGSGDTQYF	TGTGCCAGCAGTGATTCTGGGGGGAGTGGGGATACGCAGTATTTT
TRBV7-2	TRBJ1-1	-	-	CASGFRDITTEAFF	TGTGCCAGCGGCTTCAGGGACATAACCACTGAAGCTTTCTTT